The 20 T cell receptor beta chains reported below all come from one sample, sequenced in a study of CD8 T cells in ankylosing spondylitis. TCRdb re-analysed the 5' RACE reads in MiXCR, keeping a single row per CDR3 protein. The repertoire holds 200,000 to 250,000 distinct CDR3 sequences, 8% to 11% seen once, with roughly 2.5% in the top ten. The source material was blood, either unsorted or a sorted T cell fraction (not recorded which). Receptors originate from a male donor with ankylosing spondylitis or in good health (not recorded which).

The sample holds many counts of this clonotype. The chain uses TRBV27 and TRBJ2-1; perhaps TRBD1 as D (6 bases). Trimming pared 2 bases from V and 0 bases from J, leaving 11 bases between. The CDR3 is 16 amino acids. Germline V lookup: CDR1 MNHEY, CDR2 SMNVEV (reference sequence). The CDR3 sequence is CASSLRGFDSYNEQFF. In DNA, the CDR3 is TGTGCCAGCAGTTTAAGGGGGTTCGACTCCTACAATGAGCAGTTCTTC.

This clonotype was counted at least ten times. The gene calls are TRBV12-3 or TRBV12-4 and TRBJ2-3; D is undetermined. V was pared by 4 bases and J by 1 base, with 9 bases between. This CDR3 spans 14 amino acids. The CDR3 here is CASSWAPGTDTQYF. CDR3 coding DNA: TGTGCCAGCAGTTGGGCCCCAGGCACAGATACGCAGTATTTT.

This clonotype showed up many times. The chain links TRBV20-1 to TRBJ2-3, with D possibly matching TRBD1 (6 bases). Germline CDR1 reads DFQATT; CDR2 reads SNEGSKA (reference sequence). The CDR3 totals 17 residues. The V end lost 3 bases, the J end lost 4 bases, and 23 bases lay between the germline ends. DNA of the CDR3: TGCAGTGCTAGTCAGCTGGAGCCAGGGGTGTTGGCAGATACGCAGTATTTT. Its protein is CSASQLEPGVLADTQYF.

Ten or more counts support this clonotype. CDR3 sequence: CSARFGGANEQYF. In DNA, the CDR3 is TGCAGTGCTAGGTTCGGGGGGGCCAACGAGCAGTACTTC. The chain joins TRBV20-1 to TRBJ2-7; 8 bases line up with TRBD2. Trimming removed 3 bases from V and 5 bases from J; junction bases left unmatched: 6. From germline, CDR1 is DFQATT and CDR2 SNEGSKA (reference sequence). The CDR3 length is 13 residues.

The table lists this clonotype with many counts. The chain couples TRBV11-2 to TRBJ2-3; D unclear. Germline lookup yields CDR1 SGHAT and CDR2 FQNNGV. Between the trimmed V and J ends, which lost 1 base and 1 base, there was a span of 18 bases. The CDR3 sequence is 18 residues long. The CDR3 loop is CASSLGRSAPSGTDTQYF. In DNA form, the CDR3 reads TGTGCCAGCAGCTTAGGGAGATCAGCGCCGTCGGGCACAGATACGCAGTATTTT.

The table lists this clonotype with many counts. The chain recombines TRBV6-1 with TRBJ2-1; possibly TRBD1 or TRBD2 for D (5 bases each). The CDR3 covers 15 residues. The germline V gene encodes CDR1 MNHNS and CDR2 SASEGT. V was shortened by 6 bases and J by 3 bases, with 15 bases between the two germline ends. The DNA of the CDR3 is TGTGCCAGCAGATCCCTCGGGACGGGCTACAATGAGCAGTTCTTC. Protein sequence: CASRSLGTGYNEQFF.

This clonotype was counted ten times or more. The genes are TRBV29-1 and TRBJ1-2; possible D gene TRBD1, 6 bases. The V end lost 6 bases, the J end lost 4 bases, and 12 bases lay between the germline ends. This CDR3 has 12 residues. Germline assignment: CDR1 SQVTM and CDR2 ANQGSEA. Here the CDR3 reads CSVEKGGYGYTF. CDR3 nucleotides: TGCAGCGTCGAGAAAGGGGGCTATGGCTACACCTTC.

Ten or more counts support this clonotype. The chain has TRBV27 and TRBJ1-2; D perhaps matches TRBD1 (5 bases). Between the trimmed V and J ends, which lost 1 base and 4 bases, there was a span of 19 bases. Germline V lookup: CDR1 MNHEY, CDR2 SMNVEV (reference sequence). The CDR3 contains 17 residues. CDR3 nucleotide sequence: TGTGCCAGCAGTTTATACCGACCCGGGGGGACCACCTATGGCTACACCTTC. This translates into CASSLYRPGGTTYGYTF.

The V gene is TRBV6-2 or TRBV6-3, the J gene TRBJ2-7, with TRBD2 matching 10 bases. The V segment lost 9 bases and the J segment 5 bases; nucleotides outside the gene matches: 10. This CDR3 has 14 residues. Germline V gene data show CDR1 as MNHEY and CDR2 as SVGEGT. CDR3 region: CASLPSGSIHEQYF. CDR3 sequence (DNA): TGTGCCAGTCTCCCTAGCGGGAGTATCCACGAGCAGTACTTC.

This clonotype was seen only a few times. This chain joins TRBV20-1 and TRBJ2-5; D might be TRBD1 (6 bases). Looked up from germline, CDR1 is DFQATT and CDR2 is SNEGSKA (reference sequence). Trimming cost V 7 bases and J 4 bases, with 10 bases left between them. The CDR3 consists of 11 residues. The CDR3 sequence: CSVQGRETQYF. Here the CDR3 DNA reads TGCAGTGTGCAGGGGCGAGAGACCCAGTACTTC.

This clonotype appeared a few times. The chain employs TRBV4-2 and TRBJ2-5; D is undetermined. CDR3 length: 14 residues. Trimming took off 3 bases at V and 5 bases at J, with 13 bases between the two ends. Germline-derived CDR1 and CDR2 are LGHNA and YNFKEQ. DNA of the CDR3: TGTGCCAGCAGCCAGATTACACCCGGGGAGACCCAGTACTTC. This translates into CASSQITPGETQYF.

The chain combines TRBV19 with TRBJ1-1; D is uncertain. V was shortened by 1 base and J by 4 bases, with 13 bases between the two germline ends. CDR3 size: 15 residues. The germline CDR1 and CDR2 sequences are LNHDA and SQIVND (reference sequence). As DNA, the CDR3 is TGTGCCAGTAGTATAGGAGGACGCAGAGGCACTGAAGCTTTCTTT. This encodes CASSIGGRRGTEAFF.

This clonotype was seen at least ten times. This sequence joins TRBV10-3 and TRBJ2-7; TRBD1 aligns across 7 bases. The CDR3 consists of 15 residues. Germline V gene sequence: CDR1 ENHRY, CDR2 SYGVKD. Unmatched junction bases numbered 13, after V lost 8 bases and J lost 3 bases. In nucleotides, the CDR3 is TGTGCCATCCGGCGAACAGGGGCGCCCTTCTACGAGCAGTACTTC. Its translation: CAIRRTGAPFYEQYF.

J is TRBJ2-1 and V is TRBV3-1, with TRBD2 matching over 9 bases. After removal of 0 bases from V and 8 bases from J, the junction contained 11 bases not matched to a gene. Germline CDR1 LGHDT, CDR2 YNNKEL (reference sequence). The CDR3 has 17 residues. The CDR3 sequence is CASSQEWGAGGWDEQFF. The CDR3 nucleotides are TGTGCCAGCAGCCAAGAATGGGGAGCGGGAGGTTGGGATGAGCAGTTCTTC.

This clonotype was seen many times. This chain connects TRBV5-1 to TRBJ2-7, with TRBD1 as a possible D gene (6 bases). V shed 3 bases and J shed 8 bases, with 18 bases lying between them. There are 14 residues in the CDR3. CDR1 SGHRS and CDR2 YFSETQ come from the germline V gene. CDR3 sequence reads: CASSSRDTPMKQYF. CDR3 bases: TGCGCCAGCAGCTCCCGGGACACCCCTATGAAGCAGTACTTC.

This clonotype was seen ten or more times. CDR3 amino acids: CSVLGDYGEQYF. The DNA for the CDR3 is TGCAGCGTTCTCGGGGACTACGGCGAGCAGTACTTC. The V call is TRBV29-1, the J call TRBJ2-7; TRBD2 aligns across 7 bases. V gave up 5 bases and J gave up 6 bases; unmatched junction bases: 7. This CDR3 is built from 12 residues. Looked up from germline, CDR1 is SQVTM and CDR2 is ANQGSEA.

This clonotype was seen more than once but under ten times. The V and J genes are TRBV5-6 and TRBJ2-2, with 11 bases matching TRBD1. The CDR3 runs to 17 residues. V lost 1 base and J lost 4; bases outside the gene matches: 6. Germline V gene data show CDR1 as SGHDT and CDR2 as YYEEEE. CDR3 loop: CASSLLRTGGGTGELFF. The DNA of the CDR3 is TGTGCCAGCAGCTTGCTCCGGACAGGGGGCGGCACCGGGGAGCTGTTTTTT. The variable domain in full, completed from reference TRBV5-6 and TRBJ2-2, reads DAGVTQSPTHLIKTRGQQVTLRCSPKSGHDTVSWYQQALGQGPQFIFQYYEEEERQRGNFPDRFSGHQFPNYSSELNVNALLLGDSALYLCASSLLRTGGGTGELFFGEGSRLTVL.

The V call is TRBV2, the J call TRBJ2-2; tentative D call: TRBD2 (5 bases). Trimming stripped 6 bases from V and 4 bases from J, with 9 bases between. The CDR3 extends over 13 amino acids. Germline CDR1 is SNHLY and CDR2 is FYNNEI. The CDR3 loop reads CASRRGPTGELFF. CDR3 in DNA: TGTGCCAGCAGGAGAGGGCCCACCGGGGAGCTGTTTTTT. The whole variable domain, remainder taken from reference TRBV2 and TRBJ2-2, is EPEVTQTPSHQVTQMGQEVILRCVPISNHLYFYWYRQILGQKVEFLVSFYNNEISEKSEIFDDQFSVERPDGSNFTLKIRSTKLEDSAMYFCASRRGPTGELFFGEGSRLTVL.

This clonotype was picked up a small number of times. The chain combines TRBV3-1 with TRBJ1-1; 8 positions agree with TRBD1. This CDR3 has 17 amino acids. Looked up from germline, CDR1 is LGHDT and CDR2 is YNNKEL (reference sequence). V shed 1 base, J shed 3 bases, and the junction held 10 bases outside the gene matches. Here the CDR3 reads CASSQAGRGHGHTEAFF. CDR3 nucleotides: TGTGCCAGCAGCCAAGCGGGCAGGGGGCACGGCCACACTGAAGCTTTCTTT.

The sample holds many counts of this clonotype. V usage is TRBV10-3 and J usage is TRBJ1-5; possibly TRBD1 for D (6 bases). The V gene lost 2 bases and the J gene lost 0 bases, with 11 bases spanning the gap. Germline CDR1 ENHRY, CDR2 SYGVKD. The CDR3 totals 16 residues. CDR3 loop: CAISEAGAISNQPQHF. In DNA, the CDR3 is TGTGCCATCAGTGAGGCAGGGGCCATTAGCAATCAGCCCCAGCATTTT.